This TCR beta chain derives from a study of shared clonotypes between healthy human individuals. Broader study findings: Compared with memory subsets, naive subsets generally had larger estimated richness.

This table comes from immunoSEQ multiplex PCR, and its TCRdb copy is limited to in-frame clones, with some not included. The sample carries around 1.9 million clones, approximately 92% recorded once. V was clipped by 1 base and J by 5 bases, with 21 bases between them. CDR1 and CDR2 (germline): SGHTA, FQGNSA. This CDR3 contains 17 residues. It was CD45RO-negative cells, positively selected for CCR7, that made up naive CD8 cells, with terminally differentiated effector memory CD45RA+ cells excluded. Adults of Caucasian background living in Nashville, Tennessee made up all donors. A remark on this clone: Its matching antigen is unknown.

This receptor was obtained from a man aged 18 to 30 in good health. Some clones in this sample may be carry-over from other donors' samples. Sequences were obtained from naive CD8+ T cells from PBMCs. The gene calls are TRBV7-2 and TRBJ2-7; D perhaps matches TRBD1 (6 bases). CDR3 sequence: CASSLGAPRQVRNEQYF. CDR3 coding DNA: TGTGCCAGCAGCTTAGGGGCACCGAGACAGGTTCGGAACGAGCAGTACTTC. Variable domain in full (rest from reference TRBV7-2 and TRBJ2-7): GAGVSQSPSNKVTEKGKDVELRCDPISGHTALYWYRQSLGQGLEFLIYFQGNSAPDKSGLPSDRFSAERTGGSVSTLTIQRTQQEDSAVYLCASSLGAPRQVRNEQYFGPGTRLTVT.